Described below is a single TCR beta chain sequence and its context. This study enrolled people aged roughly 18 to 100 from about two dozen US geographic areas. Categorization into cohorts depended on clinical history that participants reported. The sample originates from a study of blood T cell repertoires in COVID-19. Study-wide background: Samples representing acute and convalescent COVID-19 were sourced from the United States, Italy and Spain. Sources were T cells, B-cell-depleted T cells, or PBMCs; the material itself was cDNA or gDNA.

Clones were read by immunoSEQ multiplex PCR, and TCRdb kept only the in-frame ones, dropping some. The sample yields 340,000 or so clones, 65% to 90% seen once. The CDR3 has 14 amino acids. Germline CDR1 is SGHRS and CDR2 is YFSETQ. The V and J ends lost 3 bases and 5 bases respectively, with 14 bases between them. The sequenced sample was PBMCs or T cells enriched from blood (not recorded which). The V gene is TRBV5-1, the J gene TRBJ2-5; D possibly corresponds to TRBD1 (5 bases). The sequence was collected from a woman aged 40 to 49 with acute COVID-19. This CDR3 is CASSWGHGSETQYF. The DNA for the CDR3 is TGCGCCAGCAGCTGGGGCCACGGGTCTGAGACCCAGTACTTC.